These 32 T cell receptor beta chains originate from one sample sequenced in a study of T cell repertoires in cytomegalovirus infection. MiXCR was run by TCRdb on the reads, yielding one entry per CDR3 protein. The profile shows more than 400,000 distinct CDR3 sequences, about 25% of them singletons. Source material: PBMCs. Receptors originate from a human donor in good health (CMV status not recorded). Some clones in this sample may be carry-over from other donors' samples.

This clonotype appeared many times. This chain joins TRBV7-2 and TRBJ2-1; D call uncertain. V gave up 1 base and J gave up 5 bases, with 12 bases separating them. Germline assignment: CDR1 SGHTA and CDR2 FQGNSA. CDR3 length equals 15 residues. CDR3: CASSLVVGGNNEQFF. CDR3 sequence (DNA): TGTGCCAGCAGCTTAGTGGTGGGTGGAAACAATGAGCAGTTCTTC.

This clonotype has only a few counts. The gene calls are TRBV5-1 and TRBJ1-4; D uncertain. V shed 2 bases and J shed 6 bases, with 11 bases lying between them. CDR1 is SGHRS and CDR2 is YFSETQ in the germline V gene. The CDR3 is 14 amino acids. The CDR3 protein is CASSFSEPDEKLFF. CDR3 coding DNA: TGCGCCAGCAGCTTTTCCGAGCCTGATGAAAAACTGTTTTTT.

This clonotype was counted ten times or more. The V and J genes are TRBV7-2 and TRBJ2-3; D possibly corresponds to TRBD2 (6 bases). V lost 2 bases and J lost 2, with 14 bases in between. The CDR3 extends over 16 amino acids. Germline V gives CDR1 SGHTA, CDR2 FQGNSA. CDR3 region: CASSLSSGTTTDTQYF. The CDR3 nucleotides are TGTGCCAGCAGCTTAAGTAGCGGTACTACCACAGATACGCAGTATTTT.

This clonotype was seen many times. The rearrangement joins TRBV7-8 to TRBJ1-5, with D unclear. The CDR3 covers 15 residues. V dropped 0 bases and J dropped 0 bases, with 6 bases sitting between them. The germline gives CDR1 SGHVS, CDR2 FQNEAQ. The CDR3 DNA reads TGTGCCAGCAGCTTAGCATTTTATAGCAATCAGCCCCAGCATTTT. Protein: CASSLAFYSNQPQHF. The full variable domain, in which reference TRBV7-8 and TRBJ1-5 provide the parts outside the CDR3, is GAGVSQSPRYKVAKRGQDVALRCDPISGHVSLFWYQQALGQGPEFLTYFQNEAQLDKSGLPSDRFFAERPEGSVSTLKIQRTQQEDSAVYLCASSLAFYSNQPQHFGDGTRLSIL.

This clonotype came up a few times. The chain couples TRBV20-1 to TRBJ1-4, with D perhaps TRBD1 (5 bases). The germline V gene encodes CDR1 DFQATT and CDR2 SNEGSKA (reference sequence). This CDR3 has 13 residues. The V gene lost 3 bases and the J gene lost 5 bases, with 10 bases spanning the gap. The CDR3 spells CSARDTNNEKLFF. The DNA for the CDR3 is TGCAGTGCTAGGGACACTAACAATGAAAAACTGTTTTTT.

The chain combines TRBV20-1 with TRBJ2-7, with D unresolved. CDR1 and CDR2 (germline): DFQATT, SNEGSKA (reference sequence). The CDR3 runs to 11 residues. V lost 3 bases and J 3 bases, leaving 6 bases between the germline ends. CDR3 region: CSARSRYEQYF. The CDR3 coding sequence is TGCAGTGCTAGGAGTCGCTACGAGCAGTACTTC.

The chain joins TRBV12-3 or TRBV12-4 to TRBJ2-5; TRBD1 aligns across 7 bases. J was trimmed by 3 bases and V by 9 bases; bases with no gene match: 7. The CDR3 totals 13 residues. CDR3 residues: CASQGTVKETQYF. For the CDR3, the DNA is TGTGCCAGTCAAGGGACAGTGAAAGAGACCCAGTACTTC.

This chain uses TRBV20-1 with TRBJ2-2, with D perhaps assigned TRBD1 or TRBD2 (5 bases each). This CDR3 comprises 13 residues. The V and J ends lost 0 bases and 7 bases respectively, with 9 bases between them. Germline-derived CDR1 and CDR2 are DFQATT and SNEGSKA (reference sequence). The CDR3 protein is CSARDLGVGELFF. In nucleotides, the CDR3 is TGCAGTGCTAGAGATCTGGGGGTCGGGGAGCTGTTTTTT.

This clonotype was observed a few times. This CDR3 is CASYASGGAEEQFF. The CDR3, as DNA: TGTGCCAGCTATGCTAGCGGTGGGGCTGAGGAGCAGTTCTTC. This chain joins TRBV27 and TRBJ2-1; 7 bases are a match to TRBD2. The CDR3 has 14 residues. With 8 bases clipped from V and 10 bases from J, the junction kept 14 bases outside the gene matches. The germline V gene encodes CDR1 MNHEY and CDR2 SMNVEV (reference sequence).

This clonotype was seen ten or more times. The chain combines TRBV7-2 with TRBJ2-3; 7 bases match TRBD1. CDR3 length: 14 amino acids. The germline V gene has CDR1 SGHTA and CDR2 FQGNSA. Germline trimming cut 5 bases from V and 0 bases from J; bases unmatched to any gene: 2. The CDR3 coding sequence is TGTGCCAGCAGCACGGGACAGAGCACAGATACGCAGTATTTT. It encodes CASSTGQSTDTQYF.

This clonotype turned up a few times. V is TRBV5-6 and J is TRBJ1-2; maybe TRBD1 (5 bases). CDR1 SGHDT and CDR2 YYEEEE come from the germline V gene. Trimming stripped 5 bases from V and 8 bases from J, with 34 bases between. The CDR3 has 19 residues. The CDR3 region is CASRSTPGEGPYGLGGYTF. CDR3 DNA: TGTGCCAGCAGATCCACTCCGGGGGAAGGACCCTATGGACTAGGAGGCTACACCTTC.

In this sample, this clonotype turned up a few times. The chain couples TRBV15 to TRBJ2-7, with 8 bases identical to TRBD1. The germline CDR1 and CDR2 sequences are LNHNV and YYDKDF (reference sequence). J lost 4 bases, V lost 3 bases, and 2 bases had no gene match. There are 13 residues in the CDR3. The CDR3, as DNA: TGTGCCACCAGCAGGGACAGGGAATACGAGCAGTACGTC. It translates to CATSRDREYEQYV.

The J gene is TRBJ2-3, the V gene TRBV20-1, with 11 nucleotides matching TRBD2. The CDR3 loop spans 15 amino acids. The junction had 5 bases not matched to a gene; V was cut back by 5 bases and J by 1 base. Per the germline V gene, CDR1 is DFQATT and CDR2 is SNEGSKA (reference sequence). CDR3 nucleotides: TGCAGTGCTCCAGATAGCGGGGGGGGCACAGATACGCAGTATTTT. Protein product: CSAPDSGGGTDTQYF.

This clonotype has more than one count but fewer than ten. The chain is built from TRBV4-2 and TRBJ1-6, with D maybe TRBD1 (6 bases). With 0 bases removed from V and 0 bases from J, the gap between germline ends came to 12 bases. CDR3 length equals 18 residues. Germline lookup yields CDR1 LGHNA and CDR2 YNFKEQ. The CDR3 DNA is TGTGCCAGCAGCCAAGAGTGGGACATCAGCTCCTATAATTCACCCCTCCACTTT. This translates into CASSQEWDISSYNSPLHF.

The chain combines TRBV12-5 with TRBJ2-3; maybe TRBD1 (5 bases). Deletions cut 2 bases from V and 6 bases from J, with 12 bases between. This CDR3 spans 14 amino acids. Germline V gene lookup returns CDR1 LGHNT and CDR2 FRNRAP. The CDR3 nucleotides read TGTGCTAGTGGTTTGCGAAACAGGCCCGATACGCAGTATTTT. Translation gives CASGLRNRPDTQYF.

This clonotype came up a few times. The chain employs TRBV5-1 and TRBJ1-5; D uncertain. Germline CDR1 SGHRS, CDR2 YFSETQ. The CDR3 loop spans 15 amino acids. The ends were cut back, 5 bases at V and 0 bases at J, with 12 bases in the middle. CDR3: CASSSDGYSNQPQHF. In DNA, the CDR3 is TGCGCCAGCAGTTCGGACGGATATAGCAATCAGCCCCAGCATTTT.

Only a few counts were recorded for this clonotype. This chain joins TRBV19 and TRBJ1-1, with D possibly matching TRBD1 (5 bases). Germline V gene lookup returns CDR1 LNHDA and CDR2 SQIVND (reference sequence). This CDR3 spans 15 amino acids. Trimming took 3 bases from V and 4 from J, leaving 15 bases between them. The CDR3 DNA sequence: TGTGCCAGTAGTATTTTCCTATTAAGGGGCACTGAAGCTTTCTTT. Translated: CASSIFLLRGTEAFF.

This chain joins TRBV2 and TRBJ2-1; 8 nucleotides agree with TRBD2. Germline lookup yields CDR1 SNHLY and CDR2 FYNNEI. This CDR3 has 15 amino acids. The junction had 7 bases not matched to a gene; V was cut back by 4 bases and J by 5 bases. The CDR3 loop is CASSGVLAGNNEQFF. The CDR3 coding sequence is TGTGCCAGCAGTGGAGTCCTAGCGGGTAACAATGAGCAGTTCTTC.

This rearrangement joins TRBV20-1 to TRBJ2-1; perhaps TRBD2 as D (5 bases). Germline V gene sequence: CDR1 DFQATT, CDR2 SNEGSKA (reference sequence). Trimming took off 3 bases at V and 9 bases at J, with 12 bases between the two ends. The CDR3 has 12 amino acids. CDR3 sequence: CSASPRRFEQFF. DNA for the CDR3: TGCAGTGCTAGTCCTCGGAGGTTTGAGCAGTTCTTC.

This clonotype came up once. J is TRBJ2-2 and V is TRBV7-6; 14 nucleotides match TRBD2. Germline loops: CDR1 SGHVS, CDR2 FNYEAQ. V shed 4 bases, J shed 3 bases, and the junction held 7 bases outside the gene matches. The CDR3 spans 18 residues. The CDR3 sequence is CASSWGTSGSLDTGELFF. In DNA form, the CDR3 reads TGTGCCAGCAGCTGGGGGACTAGCGGGAGTCTCGACACCGGGGAGCTGTTTTTT.

V and J are TRBV7-9 and TRBJ2-7, with D tentatively TRBD1 (5 bases). The CDR3 sequence is 17 residues long. Trimming cost V 1 base and J 1 base, with 17 bases left between them. The germline V gene encodes CDR1 SEHNR and CDR2 FQNEAQ (reference sequence). CDR3 bases: TGTGCCAGCAGCTTAGTAGAGTTGGGGCCAAGGTCCTACGAGCAGTACTTC. Protein: CASSLVELGPRSYEQYF. The variable domain in full, completed from reference TRBV7-9 and TRBJ2-7, reads DTGVSQNPRHKITKRGQNVTFRCDPISEHNRLYWYRQTLGQGPEFLTYFQNEAQLEKSRLLSDRFSAERPKGSFSTLEIQRTEQGDSAMYLCASSLVELGPRSYEQYFGPGTRLTVT.

This rearrangement joins TRBV19 to TRBJ2-1; D gene unclear. CDR1 LNHDA and CDR2 SQIVND come from the germline V gene (reference sequence). With 0 bases removed from V and 0 bases from J, the gap between germline ends came to 9 bases. This CDR3 is 16 amino acids long. CDR3 nucleotide sequence: TGTGCCAGTAGTATAGAAGGCTACAGCTCCTACAATGAGCAGTTCTTC. It yields the protein CASSIEGYSSYNEQFF.

The chain is built from TRBV4-1 and TRBJ1-1, with D tentatively TRBD1 (5 bases). V dropped 0 bases and J dropped 4 bases, with 15 bases sitting between them. This CDR3 is built from 16 residues. The germline V gene encodes CDR1 MGHRA and CDR2 YSYEKL. For the CDR3, the DNA is TGCGCCAGCAGCCAAGAAAGGTCAGGGTGGGTCACTGAAGCTTTCTTT. It encodes CASSQERSGWVTEAFF.

This clonotype has just a few counts. This sequence joins TRBV12-3 or TRBV12-4 and TRBJ1-1, with no clear D. The CDR3 is 14 amino acids. V dropped 5 bases and J dropped 1 base, with 11 bases sitting between them. In DNA, the CDR3 is TGTGCCAGCAGTCAGAGCGGCGGGAACACTGAAGCTTTCTTT. Amino acid sequence: CASSQSGGNTEAFF.

The gene calls are TRBV5-1 and TRBJ1-3; tentative D call: TRBD1 (5 bases). The CDR3 is made up of 14 amino acids. Trimming left V 1 base short and J 0 bases short, with 5 bases between. Germline V CDR1 and CDR2: SGHRS, YFSETQ. This CDR3 reads CASSLTGSGNTIYF. Here the CDR3 DNA reads TGCGCCAGCAGCTTGACAGGCTCTGGAAACACCATATATTTT.

This clonotype was observed a few times. The chain is built from TRBV10-2 and TRBJ1-2; D is undetermined. The V end lost 5 bases, the J end lost 2 bases, and 15 bases lay between the germline ends. CDR1 and CDR2 from the germline V gene are WSHSY and SAAADI. CDR3 length: 15 residues. CDR3 sequence reads: CASSPLFSGNYGYTF. The CDR3 coding sequence is TGCGCCAGCAGTCCTCTATTTAGCGGCAACTATGGCTACACCTTC.

This clonotype was recorded a few times. V is TRBV28 and J is TRBJ2-3; 8 nucleotides line up with TRBD1. Germline lookup yields CDR1 MDHEN and CDR2 SYDVKM. V shed 5 bases and J 1 base; nucleotides not matched to a gene: 2. This CDR3 is 14 amino acids long. CDR3 nucleotide sequence: TGTGCCAGCAGTGCAGGGGGCCGCACAGATACGCAGTATTTT. Its protein product is CASSAGGRTDTQYF.

V and J are TRBV7-9 and TRBJ2-1; 8 bases are shared with TRBD1. CDR3 size: 19 residues. CDR1 is SEHNR and CDR2 is FQNEAQ in the germline V gene (reference sequence). The V gene end was trimmed by 4 bases and the J gene end by 5 bases; junction bases not matched to a gene: 19. Here the CDR3 DNA reads TGTGCCAGCAGCTCGACCCTGCCTGGGACAGGTCTTGTCCACAATGAGCAGTTCTTC. Amino acids: CASSSTLPGTGLVHNEQFF.

The chain joins TRBV10-3 to TRBJ1-1; 10 positions match TRBD1. Germline values: CDR1 ENHRY, CDR2 SYGVKD. Trimming took 8 bases from V and 7 from J; bases not matched to a gene: 10. The CDR3 spans 14 residues. The CDR3 nucleotides read TGTGCCATCCGAGGACAGGGGGGGAGTGGTGAAGCTTTCTTT. Translating it yields CAIRGQGGSGEAFF.

This rearrangement joins TRBV7-9 to TRBJ1-4, with 7 positions matching TRBD1. The CDR3 length is 15 residues. The germline CDR1 and CDR2 sequences are SEHNR and FQNEAQ (reference sequence). J gave up 4 bases and V 4 bases, and 6 bases lay outside the gene matches. The CDR3 sequence: CASSSDREINEKLFF. For the CDR3, the DNA is TGTGCCAGCAGCTCTGACAGGGAAATTAATGAAAAACTGTTTTTT.

This chain joins TRBV28 and TRBJ2-5; possibly TRBD2 for D (6 bases). From germline, CDR1 is MDHEN and CDR2 SYDVKM. Trimming took off 6 bases at V and 2 bases at J, with 10 bases between the two ends. The CDR3 sequence is 13 residues long. DNA for the CDR3: TGTGCCAGCAGCTCTAGCGAGCAAGAGACCCAGTACTTC. Protein: CASSSSEQETQYF. Filled out from reference TRBV28 and TRBJ2-5, the complete variable domain reads DVKVTQSSRYLVKRTGEKVFLECVQDMDHENMFWYRQDPGLGLRLIYFSYDVKMKEKGDIPEGYSVSREKKERFSLILESASTNQTSMYLCASSSSEQETQYFGPGTRLLVL.

The chain recombines TRBV9 with TRBJ1-3; TRBD1 agrees at 8 bases. The CDR3 length is 15 residues. In germline, CDR1 is SGDLS, CDR2 YYNGEE. J was trimmed by 2 bases and V by 4 bases; bases with no gene match: 5. The CDR3 nucleotides read TGTGCCAGCAGCCGGACAGGGACCCCTGGAAACACCATATATTTT. It is translated as CASSRTGTPGNTIYF.